This entry features one T cell receptor (beta chain) sequence. Its antigen is unidentified. Read sequence stops 3 residues before the CDR3 end, and the germline J gene provides the missing end. The CDR3 runs to 15 residues. CDR1 is SGHVS and CDR2 is FQNEAQ in the germline V gene. The V gene end was trimmed by 5 bases and the J gene end by 9 bases; junction bases not matched to a gene: 11. This entry is derived from a study of Tregs in tolerant kidney transplant recipients. The table came from immunoSEQ multiplex PCR; TCRdb's copy has only in-frame clones and leaves some out. The ten most abundant clones cover approximately 6.9% of a sample with about 30,000 clones. The study's findings and limits: Some patients' samples used different primers over time, so nucleotide sequences weren't comparable.

The TCR comes from a human donor who received a combined kidney and bone marrow transplant. Sample: CD8+ T cells from blood, taken before the transplant. The chain links TRBV7-8 to TRBJ2-1, with TRBD1 identical over 9 bases. CDR3 sequence: CASSPRTGDSGEQFF. The part of the CDR3 DNA that was read is TGTGCCAGCAGCCCCCGGACAGGGGATTCGGGTGAG.